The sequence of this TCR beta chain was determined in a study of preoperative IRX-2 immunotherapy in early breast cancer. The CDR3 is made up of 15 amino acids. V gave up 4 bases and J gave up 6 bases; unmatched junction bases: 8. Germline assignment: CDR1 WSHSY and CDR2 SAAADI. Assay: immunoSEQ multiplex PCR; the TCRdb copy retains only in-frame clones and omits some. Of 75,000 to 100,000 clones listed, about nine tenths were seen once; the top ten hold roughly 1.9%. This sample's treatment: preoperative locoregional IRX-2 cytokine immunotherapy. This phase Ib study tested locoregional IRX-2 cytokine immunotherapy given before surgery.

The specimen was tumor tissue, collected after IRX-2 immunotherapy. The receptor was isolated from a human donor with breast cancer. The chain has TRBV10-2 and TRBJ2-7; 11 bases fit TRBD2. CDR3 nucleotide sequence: TGCGCCAGCAGTGCTTACGAACTAGCGGGGGTCGAGCAGTACTTC. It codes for CASSAYELAGVEQYF.